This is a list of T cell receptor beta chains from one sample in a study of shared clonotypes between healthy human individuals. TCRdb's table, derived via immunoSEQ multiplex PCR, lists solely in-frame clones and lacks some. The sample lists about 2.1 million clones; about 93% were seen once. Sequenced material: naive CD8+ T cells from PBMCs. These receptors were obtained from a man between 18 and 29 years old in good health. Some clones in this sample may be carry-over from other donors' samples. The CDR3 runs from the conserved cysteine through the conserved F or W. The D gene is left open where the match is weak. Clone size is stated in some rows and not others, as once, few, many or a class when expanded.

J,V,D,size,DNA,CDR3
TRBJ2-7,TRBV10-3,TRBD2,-,TGTGCCATCAGCTCCGGGACTAGCAGTGACGAGCAGTACTTC,CAISSGTSSDEQYF
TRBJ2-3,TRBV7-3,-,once,TGTGCCAGCAGTTCCACGGGGGCTAGCACAGATACGCAGTATTTT,CASSSTGASTDTQYF
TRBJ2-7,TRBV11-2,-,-,TGTGCCAGCAGCTTAGAGGCCCTGGACTCTTCGTCCTACGAGCAGTACTTC,CASSLEALDSSSYEQYF
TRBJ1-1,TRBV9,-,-,TGTGCCAGCAGCGATACAGGGTCCATCGGAAGCACTGAAGCTTTCTTT,CASSDTGSIGSTEAFF
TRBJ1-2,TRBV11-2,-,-,TGTGCCAGCAGCTCCTCCAACCCTGGACAGCACTATGGCTACACCTTC,CASSSSNPGQHYGYTF
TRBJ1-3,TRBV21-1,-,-,TGTGCCAGCAGCAAGCGGGGACTATCCCCCGGAAACACCATATATTTT,CASSKRGLSPGNTIYF
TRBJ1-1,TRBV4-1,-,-,TGCGCCAGCAGCCACGGACAAATGAACACTGAAGCTTTCTTT,CASSHGQMNTEAFF
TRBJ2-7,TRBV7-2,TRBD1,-,TGTGCCAGCAGCTTAGGGACAGGGGGGTCCGAGCAGTACTTC,CASSLGTGGSEQYF
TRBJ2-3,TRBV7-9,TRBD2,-,TGTGCCAGCAGCATCACCGGGACTAGCGGGACTAGCACAGATACGCAGTATTTT,CASSITGTSGTSTDTQYF
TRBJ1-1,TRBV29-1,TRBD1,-,TGCAGCGTTGAAGATTACAGCGACAGGGAGGCTTTCTTT,CSVEDYSDREAFF
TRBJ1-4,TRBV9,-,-,TGTGCCAGCAGCGTAGAAGGGGGTCTGGGGGAAAAACTGTTTTTT,CASSVEGGLGEKLFF
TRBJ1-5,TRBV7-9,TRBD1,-,TGTGCCAGCAGCTTAGATAGGGACAGTGCCCCTTATCAGCCCCAGCATTTT,CASSLDRDSAPYQPQHF
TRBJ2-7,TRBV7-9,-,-,TGTGCCAGCAGCTTAGTAACGGGACTTGCCCACGAGCAGTACTTC,CASSLVTGLAHEQYF
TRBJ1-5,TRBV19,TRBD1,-,TGTGCCAGTAGGACTCTTCGGGACAGGGAAAATCAGCCCCAGCATTTT,CASRTLRDRENQPQHF
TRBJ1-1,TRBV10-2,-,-,TGCGCCACCCGGCCCGGGGGATCGTTTCGGGACACTGAAGCTTTCTTT,CATRPGGSFRDTEAFF
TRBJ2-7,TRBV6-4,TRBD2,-,TGTGCCAGCAGTGTGCTAGCGGGAGGCCCCTACGAGCAGTACTTC,CASSVLAGGPYEQYF
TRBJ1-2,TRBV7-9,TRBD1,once,TGTGCCAGCAGCCTGAAACCGGGACAGGGAGACTATGGCTACACCTTC,CASSLKPGQGDYGYTF
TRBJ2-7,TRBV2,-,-,TGTGCCAGCAGAGTTAGTGCCTACGAGCAGTACTTC,CASRVSAYEQYF
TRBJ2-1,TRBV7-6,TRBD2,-,TGTGCCAGCAGCCCCCGAGCTAGCGGGGCCGGCTCCTACAATGAGCAGTTCTTC,CASSPRASGAGSYNEQFF
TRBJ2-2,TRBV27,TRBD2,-,TGTGCCAGCAGTCCCCCGGGACTAGCGGGAGTCATCACCGGGGAGCTGTTTTTT,CASSPPGLAGVITGELFF
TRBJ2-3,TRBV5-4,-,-,TGTGCCAGCAGCTTGGGGCAAACTAGCACAGATACGCAGTATTTT,CASSLGQTSTDTQYF
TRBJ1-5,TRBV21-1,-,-,TGTGCCAGCAGCAGGACCGTAAGCAATCAGCCCCAGCATTTT,CASSRTVSNQPQHF
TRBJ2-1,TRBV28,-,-,-,CASSFLAVSYNEQFF
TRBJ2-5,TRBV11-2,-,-,TGTGCCAGCAGCCCATGGCGTTGGGACGGCAATGTGACCCAGTACTTC,CASSPWRWDGNVTQYF
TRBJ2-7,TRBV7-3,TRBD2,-,TGTGCCAGCAGATCTCAAGGGCTAGCGGGAGGATACGAGCAGTACTTC,CASRSQGLAGGYEQYF
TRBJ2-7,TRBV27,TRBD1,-,TGTGCCAGCAGTTTCTTGACAGGGGTCTCCTACGAGCAGTACTTC,CASSFLTGVSYEQYF
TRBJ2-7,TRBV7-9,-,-,TGTGCCAGCAGCTTATTTGTACGGGGGTCAAGCGAGCAGTACTTC,CASSLFVRGSSEQYF
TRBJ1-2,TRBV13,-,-,TGTGCCAGCAGCTTGGGGGAGGAGAACTATGGCTACACCTTC,CASSLGEENYGYTF
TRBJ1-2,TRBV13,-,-,TGTGCCAGCAGCGCGGACTATGGCTACACCTTC,CASSADYGYTF
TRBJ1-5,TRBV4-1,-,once,TGCGCCAGCAGCCCAGACGGCGCCCAGAGGAATCAGCCCCAGCATTTT,CASSPDGAQRNQPQHF
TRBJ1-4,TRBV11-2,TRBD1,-,TGTGCCAGCAGCTTCAGGGGGCAAGGATGGGATAATGAAAAACTGTTTTTT,CASSFRGQGWDNEKLFF
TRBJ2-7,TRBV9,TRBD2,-,TGTGCCAGCAGCGCTAGCGGGAGGCCAGACTCCGGGGAGCAGTACTTC,CASSASGRPDSGEQYF
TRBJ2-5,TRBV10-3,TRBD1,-,TGTGCCATCAGTGGGCGAGGGCCAGGGGGAGAGACCCAGTACTTC,CAISGRGPGGETQYF
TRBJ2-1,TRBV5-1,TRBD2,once,TGCGCCAGCCGAGCGGGAGGTCCCTACAATGAGCAGTTCTTC,CASRAGGPYNEQFF
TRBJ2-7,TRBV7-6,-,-,TGTGCCAGCAGCTCCCGGACAGGAGGGGAGGAGCAGTACTTC,CASSSRTGGEEQYF
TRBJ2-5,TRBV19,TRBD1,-,TGTGCCAGTAGTTCGGGACAGTATGAGGGGCAGTACTTC,CASSSGQYEGQYF
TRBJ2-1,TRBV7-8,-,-,TGTGCCAGCAGCTTAGCGGACGGGATCTCCTACAATGAGCAGTTCTTC,CASSLADGISYNEQFF
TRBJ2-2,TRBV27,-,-,TGTGCCAGCAGCCCGGTCCCAATTAACACCGGGGAGCTGTTTTTT,CASSPVPINTGELFF
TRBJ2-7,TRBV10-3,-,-,TGTGCCACCTCCCCGGGACCCTACGAGCAGTACTTC,CATSPGPYEQYF
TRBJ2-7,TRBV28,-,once,TGTGCCAGCAGTTCCTATTATGCGACGGGAACCGCCTACGAGCAGTACTTC,CASSSYYATGTAYEQYF
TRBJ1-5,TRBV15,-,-,TGTGCCACCAGCAGAGATACGGGGTATCAGCCCCAGCATTTT,CATSRDTGYQPQHF
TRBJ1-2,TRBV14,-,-,TGTGCCAGCAGCCAAGATCCGTTGGGAAACTATGGCTACACCTTC,CASSQDPLGNYGYTF
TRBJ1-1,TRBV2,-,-,TGTGCCAGCACCCCGAAGAGCGTGAGGTATGAAGCTTTCTTT,CASTPKSVRYEAFF
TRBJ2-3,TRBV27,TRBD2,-,TGTGCCAGCAGTTTCAGCGGGAGGGCCACAGATACGCAGTATTTT,CASSFSGRATDTQYF
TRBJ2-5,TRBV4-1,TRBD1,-,TGCGCCAGCAGCCACCCCCTGGACAGGGGGCGGGAGACCCAGTACTTC,CASSHPLDRGRETQYF